This passage covers 28 T cell receptor beta chains from one sample sequenced in a study of T cells in tumors after PD-1 blockade. Here immunoSEQ multiplex PCR was the method, and the copy in TCRdb shows in-frame clones only, minus some. Of tens of thousands of clones in the sample, 74% were seen once. The sequencing used PBMCs, collected after anti-PD-1 treatment. The receptors come from a human donor with basal cell carcinoma.

This clone was counted once. V gene TRBV29-1 combines with J gene TRBJ1-2; unclear D gene. CDR1 SQVTM and CDR2 ANQGSEA come from the germline V gene. Trimming pared 1 base from V and 4 bases from J, leaving 7 bases between. This CDR3 has 12 amino acids. CDR3 loop: CSVEVPSYGYTF. The CDR3 region has the DNA TGCAGCGTTGAAGTGCCCAGCTATGGCTACACCTTC. Drawing the rest from reference TRBV29-1 and TRBJ1-2, the complete variable domain is SAVISQKPSRDICQRGTSLTIQCQVDSQVTMMFWYRQQPGQSLTLIATANQGSEATYESGFVIDKFPISRPNLTFSTLTVSNMSPEDSSIYLCSVEVPSYGYTFGSGTRLTVV.

This chain uses TRBV6-4 with TRBJ2-3; 8 bases match TRBD2. Germline values: CDR1 MRHNA, CDR2 SNTAGT. This CDR3 is 14 amino acids long. Germline trimming cut 3 bases from V and 1 base from J; bases unmatched to any gene: 0. CDR3 DNA: TGTGCCAGCAGTGAAGCGGGGGGCACAGATACGCAGTATTTT. It translates to CASSEAGGTDTQYF.

The chain joins TRBV11-3 to TRBJ1-1, with 7 positions matching TRBD1. The J segment lost 1 base and the V segment lost 4 bases, leaving 3 bases of the junction unmatched. CDR3 length: 14 amino acids. CDR1 SGHNT and CDR2 YENEEA come from the germline V gene. Here the CDR3 DNA reads TGTGCCAGCAGCTCCGGGACAGCGAACACTGAAGCTTTCTTT. This gives the protein CASSSGTANTEAFF.

This clone came up a few times. The J gene is TRBJ2-2, the V gene TRBV10-3; 8 bases fit TRBD2. Germline V gene data show CDR1 as ENHRY and CDR2 as SYGVKD. The CDR3 runs 17 residues. With V trimmed by 2 bases and J by 4 bases, 9 bases remained unmatched. The CDR3 protein is CAISEISGGLLTGELFF. Here the CDR3 DNA reads TGTGCCATCAGTGAGATAAGCGGGGGCCTTCTCACCGGGGAGCTGTTTTTT.

This clone appeared a single time. V usage is TRBV2 and J usage is TRBJ2-7; tentatively, D is TRBD1 (6 bases). The germline CDR1 and CDR2 sequences are SNHLY and FYNNEI. Trimming removed 5 bases from V and 3 bases from J, with 8 bases in between. The CDR3 extends over 12 amino acids. CDR3 sequence reads: CASSQGYYEQYF. The CDR3 DNA follows: TGTGCCAGCAGTCAGGGGTACTACGAGCAGTACTTC.

The genes are TRBV28 and TRBJ1-3, with D perhaps TRBD1 (5 bases). The CDR3 length is 15 residues. V lost 11 bases, J lost 1 base, and 18 bases lay in between. Germline assignment: CDR1 MDHEN and CDR2 SYDVKM. For the CDR3, the DNA is TGTGCCGCGACCGGGACCGGAGAATCTGGAAACACCATATATTTT. It yields the protein CAATGTGESGNTIYF. Complete variable domain (other parts from reference TRBV28 and TRBJ1-3): DVKVTQSSRYLVKRTGEKVFLECVQDMDHENMFWYRQDPGLGLRLIYFSYDVKMKEKGDIPEGYSVSREKKERFSLILESASTNQTSMYLCAATGTGESGNTIYFGEGSWLTVV.

This clone occurred a few times. The genes are TRBV29-1 and TRBJ1-1; 11 bases align to TRBD1. V gave up 6 bases and J gave up 4 bases; unmatched junction bases: 4. The CDR3 consists of 13 residues. CDR1 is SQVTM and CDR2 is ANQGSEA in the germline V gene. CDR3 in DNA: TGCAGCGTATGGACAGGGGGCGTCACTGAAGCTTTCTTT. Protein product: CSVWTGGVTEAFF.

This chain connects TRBV19 to TRBJ1-1, with D unresolved. Looked up from germline, CDR1 is LNHDA and CDR2 is SQIVND (reference sequence). The ends were cut back, 4 bases at V and 6 bases at J, with 12 bases in the middle. There are 13 residues in the CDR3. In nucleotides, the CDR3 is TGTGCCAGTAGTAAAGGGAGTAGGTCTGAAGCTTTCTTT. It is translated as CASSKGSRSEAFF.

CDR3 DNA: TGTGCCAGCAGCCCGGACAGGGGATACGAGCAGTACTTC. Encoded protein: CASSPDRGYEQYF. V and J are TRBV9 and TRBJ2-7, with 9 bases matching TRBD1. This CDR3 is 13 amino acids long. Per germline, CDR1 SGDLS and CDR2 YYNGEE. V lost 4 bases and J lost 4; bases outside the gene matches: 3. Complete variable domain (other parts from reference TRBV9 and TRBJ2-7): DSGVTQTPKHLITATGQRVTLRCSPRSGDLSVYWYQQSLDQGLQFLIQYYNGEERAKGNILERFSAQQFPDLHSELNLSSLELGDSALYFCASSPDRGYEQYFGPGTRLTVT.

The chain links TRBV6-5 to TRBJ2-7; TRBD1 matches 9 bases. Germline lookup yields CDR1 MNHEY and CDR2 SVGAGI. The V gene end was trimmed by 5 bases and the J gene end by 4 bases; junction bases not matched to a gene: 6. The CDR3 runs to 14 residues. CDR3 residues: CASSPGQGKYEQYF. The CDR3 DNA reads TGTGCCAGCAGTCCGGGACAGGGCAAATACGAGCAGTACTTC.

This clone was counted a single time. J is TRBJ2-1 and V is TRBV5-4, with 7 bases identical to TRBD1. Germline CDR1 SGHNT, CDR2 YYREEE (reference sequence). This CDR3 contains 15 residues. Unmatched junction bases numbered 7, after V lost 4 bases and J lost 3 bases. The DNA of the CDR3 is TGTGCCAGCAGCCTGGGACAGAATCTCTACAATGAGCAGTTCTTC. This translates into CASSLGQNLYNEQFF.

On this clone: The same CDR3 also results from other DNA sequences found in this sample. This rearrangement joins TRBV9 to TRBJ2-5; no clear D gene. Germline V gene lookup returns CDR1 SGDLS and CDR2 YYNGEE. V lost 3 bases, J lost 1 base, and 4 bases lay in between. The CDR3 runs to 12 residues. The CDR3 sequence: CASSGTQETQYF. The CDR3 region has the DNA TGTGCCAGCAGCGGGACCCAAGAGACCCAGTACTTC.

The chain recombines TRBV5-6 with TRBJ1-2; D is perhaps TRBD1 (6 bases). The CDR3 runs to 13 residues. V was pared by 4 bases and J by 7 bases, with 14 bases between. Germline CDR1 is SGHDT and CDR2 is YYEEEE. CDR3 residues: CASSAQGYGGYTF. The CDR3 DNA follows: TGTGCCAGCAGCGCACAGGGTTACGGTGGCTACACCTTC.

The chain links TRBV5-6 to TRBJ2-2; no clear D. This CDR3 region has 12 residues. V dropped 2 bases and J dropped 5 bases, with 4 bases sitting between them. In germline, CDR1 is SGHDT, CDR2 YYEEEE. The CDR3 DNA is TGTGCCAGCAGCTTTCGGACCGGGGAGCTGTTTTTT. Its protein is CASSFRTGELFF.

Relative to its sample, this clone is medium-sized (0.01 to 0.1%). The chain carries TRBV10-2 and TRBJ2-7; TRBD2 aligns across 10 bases. The germline V gene encodes CDR1 WSHSY and CDR2 SAAADI. The CDR3 consists of 12 residues. V trimming: 8 bases; J trimming: 7 bases; junction bases outside the gene matches: 5. CDR3 sequence: CASGTSVLEQYF. The CDR3 DNA reads TGCGCCAGCGGGACTAGCGTGTTAGAGCAGTACTTC.

The V call is TRBV3-1 (or the pseudogene TRBV3-2), the J call TRBJ2-2; D not resolved. Trimming left V 6 bases short and J 6 bases short, with 11 bases between. CDR3 length equals 13 residues. Germline lookup yields CDR1 LGHDT and CDR2 YNNKEL (reference sequence). The chain's CDR3 is CASRHKDPGELFF. CDR3 nucleotide sequence: TGTGCCAGCAGGCACAAGGATCCCGGGGAGCTGTTTTTT.

This clone occurred a few times. The chain couples TRBV27 to TRBJ2-7, with 10 bases identical to TRBD2. Germline V gene sequence: CDR1 MNHEY, CDR2 SMNVEV (reference sequence). The CDR3 contains 16 residues. V shed 5 bases, J shed 3 bases, and the junction held 10 bases outside the gene matches. The CDR3 loop reads CASSPSSLAGFYEQYF. DNA for the CDR3: TGTGCCAGCAGTCCGTCATCACTAGCGGGGTTCTACGAGCAGTACTTC.

This clone has a single count. The chain is built from TRBV29-1 and TRBJ1-2, with 9 bases lining up with TRBD1. The CDR3 has 13 residues. V was clipped by 6 bases and J by 7 bases; unmatched bases: 9. CDR1 SQVTM and CDR2 ANQGSEA come from the germline V gene. The CDR3 protein is CSVDPGTGSGYTF. CDR3 bases: TGCAGCGTGGACCCCGGGACAGGGAGTGGCTACACCTTC.

This clone was seen once. The rearrangement uses TRBV6-1 and TRBJ1-5, with D maybe TRBD1 (5 bases). The V end was cut by 5 bases, the J end by 1 base, with 12 bases between. The CDR3 spans 15 residues. The germline V gene has CDR1 MNHNS and CDR2 SASEGT. The CDR3 DNA is TGTGCCAGCAGTCCCCCAGGGACGAGCAATCAGCCCCAGCATTTT. Its protein product is CASSPPGTSNQPQHF.

The chain joins TRBV7-6 to TRBJ2-1, with D unresolved. Germline V lookup: CDR1 SGHVS, CDR2 FNYEAQ. This CDR3 contains 13 residues. V lost 0 bases and J 6 bases, leaving 6 bases between the germline ends. The CDR3 DNA reads as TGTGCCAGCAGCTTAGCCCGTAGCAATGAGCAGTTCTTC. Amino acids: CASSLARSNEQFF.

This chain joins TRBV5-1 and TRBJ2-5, with a possible D match to TRBD2 (6 bases). The CDR3 consists of 13 residues. Germline V gives CDR1 SGHRS, CDR2 YFSETQ. The germline V and J ends were trimmed by 3 bases and 9 bases, with 15 bases remaining between them. CDR3 in DNA: TGCGCCAGCAGCTCCGGGGCCGGCGGGGCCCAGTACTTC. As protein: CASSSGAGGAQYF.

This chain uses TRBV28 with TRBJ1-5; D is unclear. V was shortened by 6 bases and J by 8 bases, with 5 bases between the two germline ends. This CDR3 has 10 residues. The germline CDR1 and CDR2 sequences are MDHEN and SYDVKM. The CDR3 DNA reads as TGTGCCAGCAGCGCGGAGCCCCAGCATTTT. Translating it yields CASSAEPQHF.

This clone has a handful of counts. CDR3 protein: CASLGQKNTGELFF. As DNA, the CDR3 is TGTGCCAGCCTAGGACAGAAGAACACCGGGGAGCTGTTTTTT. J is TRBJ2-2 and V is TRBV7-8, with D perhaps TRBD1 (6 bases). This CDR3 is 14 amino acids long. The germline CDR1 and CDR2 sequences are SGHVS and FQNEAQ. V was trimmed by 8 bases and J by 1 base, leaving 11 bases between them.

The chain uses TRBV18 and TRBJ2-4; D is possibly TRBD1 (8 bases). The length of the CDR3 is 15 residues. Germline V CDR1 and CDR2: KGHSH, LQKENI. V gave up 4 bases and J gave up 1 base, with 11 bases separating them. CDR3 DNA: TGTGCCAGCTCACTACAGGGGGGGGCCAAAAACATTCAGTACTTC. As protein: CASSLQGGAKNIQYF.

The chain has TRBV14 and TRBJ1-4, with 7 bases matching TRBD1. Germline trimming cut 4 bases from V and 4 bases from J; bases unmatched to any gene: 9. This CDR3 is 16 amino acids long. Germline V gene sequence: CDR1 SGHDN, CDR2 FVKESK. In nucleotides, the CDR3 is TGTGCCAGCAGCCGAGAGAGGACAGGCCTTAATGAAAAACTGTTTTTT. Translating it yields CASSRERTGLNEKLFF. Full variable domain (outside the CDR3, taken from reference TRBV14 and TRBJ1-4): EAGVTQFPSHSVIEKGQTVTLRCDPISGHDNLYWYRRVMGKEIKFLLHFVKESKQDESGMPNNRFLAERTGGTYSTLKVQPAELEDSGVYFCASSRERTGLNEKLFFGSGTQLSVL.

This clone was found a few times. In DNA form, the CDR3 reads TGCGCCAGCAGCTCGTGGGGGCAGGCAGATACGCAGTATTTT. Protein sequence: CASSSWGQADTQYF. The chain couples TRBV5-1 to TRBJ2-3, with D perhaps matching TRBD1 (6 bases). Germline values: CDR1 SGHRS, CDR2 YFSETQ. V shed 3 bases and J shed 4 bases, with 12 bases lying between them. This CDR3 contains 14 residues.

J is TRBJ1-3 and V is TRBV5-1; D is ambiguous. The germline V and J ends were trimmed by 4 bases and 8 bases, with 16 bases remaining between them. This CDR3 has 14 amino acids. Per the germline V gene, CDR1 is SGHRS and CDR2 is YFSETQ. Written as DNA, the CDR3 is TGCGCCAGCAGCCCGGGGAATTTTGGGGACACCATATATTTT. Encoded protein: CASSPGNFGDTIYF.

In this sample, this clone turned up once. J is TRBJ1-2 and V is TRBV6-1, with D perhaps matching TRBD1 (5 bases). The CDR3 loop spans 14 amino acids. The germline gives CDR1 MNHNS, CDR2 SASEGT. Trimming took 2 bases from V and 4 from J, leaving 11 bases between them. The DNA of the CDR3 is TGTGCCAGCAGTGAACCCGGGACGGCCTATGGCTACACCTTC. Translation: CASSEPGTAYGYTF.